The 24 T cell receptor beta chains given below trace back to one sample, sequenced in a study of response to subunit inactivated influenza vaccine. TCRdb re-analysed the RT-PCR reads in MiXCR, keeping a single row per CDR3 protein. The repertoire holds almost 250,000 distinct CDR3 sequences, with roughly an eighth as singletons. The specimen comprised non-naive T cells sorted from PBMCs, sampled less than 15 days before vaccination. These receptors were taken from a middle-aged man who received an inactivated influenza vaccine.

The CDR3 DNA reads as TGTGCCAGCAGCGGAGGTCCCTCCGACGAGCAGTTCTTC. Protein product: CASSGGPSDEQFF. V gene TRBV9 combines with J gene TRBJ2-1; D not resolved. Trimming removed 3 bases at V and 10 bases at J, with 14 bases between. The CDR3 runs to 13 residues. The germline V gene has CDR1 SGDLS and CDR2 YYNGEE.

This clonotype was observed a handful of times. The V gene is TRBV21-1, the J gene TRBJ1-4; the D call in the table, TRBD1, was not verified against the DNA. TRBV21-1 is classified as a pseudogene. This CDR3 is built from 16 residues. The CDR3 region is CASSSREQGSNEKLFF. CDR3 coding DNA: TGTGCCAGCAGCTCCCGCGAGCAGGGTTCCAATGAAAAACTGTTTTTT.

The rearrangement links TRBV5-6 to TRBJ2-5; TRBD2 is a possible D gene (6 bases). Germline CDR1 and CDR2: SGHDT and YYEEEE. The V end lost 5 bases, the J end lost 3 bases, and 17 bases lay between the germline ends. The CDR3 has 15 amino acids. CDR3: CASSRPGTPKETQYF. The CDR3 coding sequence is TGTGCCAGCAGTAGACCTGGGACTCCGAAAGAGACCCAGTACTTC.

The rearrangement uses TRBV11-2 and TRBJ2-7, with 9 bases identical to TRBD1. The V and J ends lost 0 bases and 4 bases, in that order; junction bases with no gene match: 7. The CDR3 length is 16 residues. Germline loops: CDR1 SGHAT, CDR2 FQNNGV. The CDR3 nucleotides are TGTGCCAGCAGCTTAGAATCGGGACAGGGTTTGTACGAGCAGTACTTC. Its translation: CASSLESGQGLYEQYF.

This clonotype rates as medium-sized. This chain joins TRBV5-1 and TRBJ2-1; no clear D. Germline V gene sequence: CDR1 SGHRS, CDR2 YFSETQ. This CDR3 spans 13 amino acids. V was pared by 5 bases and J by 4 bases, with 10 bases between. DNA for the CDR3: TGCGCCAGCAGTTTCGCCCAATACAATGAGCAGTTCTTC. Translating it yields CASSFAQYNEQFF.

This clonotype occurred many times. V usage is TRBV5-1 and J usage is TRBJ2-5; TRBD1 matches at 8 bases. CDR1 and CDR2 (germline): SGHRS, YFSETQ. CDR3 length: 16 amino acids. J lost 4 bases, V lost 4 bases, and 12 bases had no gene match. In DNA, the CDR3 is TGCGCCAGCAGCCAAAACCCGGACAGGGCAGCAGAGACCCAGTACTTC. It translates to CASSQNPDRAAETQYF.

The chain is built from TRBV10-2 and TRBJ1-2; tentative D call: TRBD1 (6 bases). With 7 bases removed from V and 6 bases from J, the gap between germline ends came to 21 bases. Germline CDR1 WSHSY, CDR2 SAAADI. This CDR3 is 15 amino acids long. The CDR3 reads CASTATTTGLDGYTF. The CDR3, as DNA: TGCGCCAGCACCGCAACGACAACAGGGTTGGATGGCTACACCTTC.

Only a few counts were recorded for this clonotype. This sequence joins TRBV12-3 or TRBV12-4 and TRBJ1-4; a weak D match, TRBD1 (6 bases). The CDR3 consists of 14 residues. The V gene lost 5 bases and the J gene lost 3 bases, with 10 bases spanning the gap. CDR3 coding DNA: TGTGCCAGCAGTCAGGACAGATCTAATGAAAAACTGTTTTTT. Its protein product is CASSQDRSNEKLFF.

In this sample, this clonotype turned up a few times. This chain connects TRBV3-1 to TRBJ2-5, with no clear D. Germline CDR1 LGHDT, CDR2 YNNKEL (reference sequence). V lost 0 bases, J lost 1 base, and 12 bases lay in between. CDR3 size: 16 residues. CDR3: CASSQDEYRSQETQYF. The CDR3 DNA reads as TGTGCCAGCAGCCAAGATGAGTACAGATCCCAAGAGACCCAGTACTTC.

This chain links TRBV4-2 with TRBJ2-2; D unclear. Trimming stripped 0 bases from V and 3 bases from J, with 5 bases between. Germline CDR1 and CDR2: LGHNA and YNFKEQ. The CDR3 length is 14 residues. Written as DNA, the CDR3 is TGTGCCAGCAGCCAAGAACGGTACACCGGGGAGCTGTTTTTT. Translation: CASSQERYTGELFF.

This clonotype was seen a handful of times. The gene calls are TRBV4-2 and TRBJ1-6; 7 bases map to TRBD1. Germline trimming cut 0 bases from V and 10 bases from J; bases unmatched to any gene: 12. CDR1 is LGHNA and CDR2 is YNFKEQ in the germline V gene. CDR3 length equals 17 residues. The DNA of the CDR3 is TGTGCCAGCAGCCAAGATTTAGGGGGCCAAGTGCAATCACCCCTCCACTTT. Its translation is CASSQDLGGQVQSPLHF.

The rearrangement links TRBV3-1 to TRBJ2-7, with TRBD1 as a possible D gene (6 bases). Germline CDR1 LGHDT, CDR2 YNNKEL (reference sequence). The CDR3 covers 12 residues. The ends were cut back, 1 base at V and 7 bases at J, with 8 bases in the middle. CDR3 region: CASSQARGEQYF. CDR3 nucleotides: TGTGCCAGCAGCCAAGCGAGGGGGGAGCAGTACTTC.

This clonotype was counted between two and nine times. The V and J genes are TRBV6-5 and TRBJ2-5, with TRBD2 identical over 11 bases. The germline CDR1 and CDR2 sequences are MNHEY and SVGAGI. The junction had 5 bases not matched to a gene; V was cut back by 4 bases and J by 1 base. The CDR3 covers 16 residues. The CDR3 loop reads CASSFTSGGPQETQYF. As DNA, the CDR3 is TGTGCCAGCAGTTTTACTAGCGGGGGACCCCAAGAGACCCAGTACTTC.

V gene TRBV9 combines with J gene TRBJ2-3; 10 bases match TRBD2. The CDR3 length is 16 residues. Germline V gives CDR1 SGDLS, CDR2 YYNGEE. Unmatched junction bases numbered 11, after V lost 4 bases and J lost 6 bases. CDR3 DNA: TGTGCCAGCAGCTCTCAGCGGGAGGGCGGCCTCGATACGCAGTATTTT. This gives the protein CASSSQREGGLDTQYF.

The chain uses TRBV9 and TRBJ2-3, with D perhaps TRBD2 (6 bases). Per the germline V gene, CDR1 is SGDLS and CDR2 is YYNGEE. V was pared by 3 bases and J by 0 bases, with 14 bases between. CDR3 length equals 16 residues. DNA of the CDR3: TGTGCCAGCAGCGCAGAGGGACTGGCTAGCACAGATACGCAGTATTTT. Translation: CASSAEGLASTDTQYF.

This clonotype appeared many times. This chain links TRBV15 with TRBJ2-3; the D is unclear. V lost 1 base to trimming and J lost 5 bases, with 10 bases between them. The germline gives CDR1 LNHNV, CDR2 YYDKDF (reference sequence). The CDR3 runs to 14 residues. The CDR3 DNA sequence: TGTGCCACCAGCAGAGTTGGTATGGGAGATACGCAGTATTTT. Translated, it gives CATSRVGMGDTQYF.

This clonotype was observed many times. The chain employs TRBV9 and TRBJ1-2; a possible D gene is TRBD1 (5 bases). This CDR3 has 15 residues. V was trimmed by 3 bases and J by 2 bases, leaving 14 bases between them. The germline V gene has CDR1 SGDLS and CDR2 YYNGEE. In DNA, the CDR3 is TGTGCCAGCAGCGCCCCGGAAAGGGGCAACTATGGCTACACCTTC. Its protein is CASSAPERGNYGYTF.

Concerning this clonotype itself: A much larger clone differs by one base, so this may be a read error. The gene calls are TRBV6-2 or TRBV6-3 and TRBJ2-2, with TRBD2 as a possible D gene (5 bases). Per germline, CDR1 MNHEY and CDR2 SVGEGT. The CDR3 has 11 amino acids. The CDR3 sequence: CASSNTGELSF. For the CDR3, the DNA is TGTGCCAGCAGTAACACCGGGGAGCTGTCTTTT.

In regard to this clonotype: A single base separates this from a much larger clone, so it may be a read error. The CDR3 DNA is TGTGCCATCGGACCGAGGGGGAGTTTAAAAGAGCAGTTCTTC. This gives the protein CAIGPRGSLKEQFF. This chain joins TRBV10-3 and TRBJ2-1, with D possibly TRBD1 on 6 matching bases. This CDR3 is 14 amino acids long. Trimming cost V 8 bases and J 10 bases, with 21 bases left between them. Germline V CDR1 and CDR2: ENHRY, SYGVKD.

This clonotype came up many times. V gene TRBV10-3 combines with J gene TRBJ2-7; the D gene is possibly TRBD2 (6 bases). Germline V gene data show CDR1 as ENHRY and CDR2 as SYGVKD. The CDR3 spans 15 residues. Trimming shortened V by 3 bases and J by 0 bases, and 12 bases separated the two germline ends. The CDR3 protein is CAISEIGGSSYEQYF. The CDR3 DNA reads TGTGCCATCAGTGAAATCGGGGGAAGCTCCTACGAGCAGTACTTC.

This clonotype has a count of ten or more. This chain uses TRBV12-3 or TRBV12-4 with TRBJ2-7; D is possibly TRBD2 (5 bases). The CDR3 totals 13 residues. The germline V and J ends were trimmed by 3 bases and 4 bases, with 10 bases remaining between them. The CDR3 loop is CASSLRDGYEQYF. CDR3 bases: TGTGCCAGCAGTTTGAGGGATGGATACGAGCAGTACTTC.

V and J are TRBV5-1 and TRBJ1-5, with a possible D match to TRBD1 (6 bases). The CDR3 extends over 16 amino acids. V was trimmed by 4 bases and J by 0 bases, leaving 14 bases between them. Germline-derived CDR1 and CDR2 are SGHRS and YFSETQ. CDR3 nucleotide sequence: TGCGCCAGCAGCCCGAGGGGGGATGATAGCAATCAGCCCCAGCATTTT. Residues: CASSPRGDDSNQPQHF.

The rearrangement links TRBV28 to TRBJ2-7, with D perhaps TRBD1 or TRBD2 (5 bases each). Deletions cut 3 bases from V and 6 bases from J, with 9 bases between. The CDR3 has 12 residues. Per germline, CDR1 MDHEN and CDR2 SYDVKM. The CDR3 region is CASSFWGTEQYF. CDR3 bases: TGTGCCAGCAGTTTTTGGGGGACCGAGCAGTACTTC.

The rearrangement uses TRBV29-1 and TRBJ2-6; D is undetermined. The CDR3 is 13 amino acids. CDR1 is SQVTM, CDR2 ANQGSEA, per germline. Deletions cut 7 bases from V and 0 bases from J, with 7 bases between. The CDR3 loop is CSAHSSGANVLTF. Here the CDR3 DNA reads TGCAGCGCTCACAGCTCTGGGGCCAACGTCCTGACTTTC.